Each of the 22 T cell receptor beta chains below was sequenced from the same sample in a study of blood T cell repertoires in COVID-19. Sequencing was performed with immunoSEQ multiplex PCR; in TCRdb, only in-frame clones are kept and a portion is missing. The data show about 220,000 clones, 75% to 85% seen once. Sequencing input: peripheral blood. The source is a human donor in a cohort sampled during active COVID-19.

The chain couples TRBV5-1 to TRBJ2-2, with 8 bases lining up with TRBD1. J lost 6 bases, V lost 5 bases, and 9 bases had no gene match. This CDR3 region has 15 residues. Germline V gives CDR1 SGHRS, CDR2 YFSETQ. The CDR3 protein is CASRVDRVGAGELFF. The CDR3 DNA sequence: TGCGCCAGCAGAGTGGACAGGGTCGGGGCCGGGGAGCTGTTTTTT.

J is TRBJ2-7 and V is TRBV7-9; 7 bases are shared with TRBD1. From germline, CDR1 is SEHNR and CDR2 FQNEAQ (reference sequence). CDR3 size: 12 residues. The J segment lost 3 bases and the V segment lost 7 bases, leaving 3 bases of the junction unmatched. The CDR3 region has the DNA TGTGCCAGCACGGGACAGTACTACGAGCAGTACTTC. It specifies CASTGQYYEQYF.

CDR3 residues: CAFKNYEQYF. The CDR3 nucleotides read TGTGCCTTCAAAAACTACGAGCAGTACTTC. V and J are TRBV30 and TRBJ2-7; D gene unclear. The CDR3 is 10 residues long. The ends were cut back, 7 bases at V and 3 bases at J, with 7 bases in the middle. From germline, CDR1 is GTSNPN and CDR2 SVGIG (reference sequence).

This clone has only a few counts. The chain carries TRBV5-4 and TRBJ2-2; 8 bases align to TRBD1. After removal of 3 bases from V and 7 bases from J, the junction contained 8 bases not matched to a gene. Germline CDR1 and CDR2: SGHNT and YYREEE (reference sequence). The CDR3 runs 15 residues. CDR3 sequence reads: CASSSRTGSGGELFF. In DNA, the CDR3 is TGTGCCAGCAGCTCTCGGACAGGGTCGGGCGGGGAGCTGTTTTTT.

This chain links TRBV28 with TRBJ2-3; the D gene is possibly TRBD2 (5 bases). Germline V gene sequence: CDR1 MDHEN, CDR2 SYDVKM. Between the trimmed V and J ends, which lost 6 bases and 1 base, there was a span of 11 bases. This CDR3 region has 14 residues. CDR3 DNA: TGTGCCAGCAGCCCGAGCGGCCGCACAGATACGCAGTATTTT. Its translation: CASSPSGRTDTQYF. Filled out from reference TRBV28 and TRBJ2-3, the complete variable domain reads DVKVTQSSRYLVKRTGEKVFLECVQDMDHENMFWYRQDPGLGLRLIYFSYDVKMKEKGDIPEGYSVSREKKERFSLILESASTNQTSMYLCASSPSGRTDTQYFGPGTRLTVL.

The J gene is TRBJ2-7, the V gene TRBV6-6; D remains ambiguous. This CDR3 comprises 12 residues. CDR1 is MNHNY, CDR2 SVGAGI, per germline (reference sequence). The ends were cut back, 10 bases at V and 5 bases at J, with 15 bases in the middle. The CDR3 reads CATKPRDNEQYF. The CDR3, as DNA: TGTGCCACCAAGCCCCGCGACAACGAGCAGTACTTC.

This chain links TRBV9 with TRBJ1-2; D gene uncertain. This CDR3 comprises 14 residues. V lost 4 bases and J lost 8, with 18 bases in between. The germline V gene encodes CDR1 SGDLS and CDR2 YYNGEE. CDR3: CASSPGRVNEGYTF. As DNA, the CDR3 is TGTGCCAGCAGCCCGGGGAGGGTTAATGAAGGCTACACCTTC.

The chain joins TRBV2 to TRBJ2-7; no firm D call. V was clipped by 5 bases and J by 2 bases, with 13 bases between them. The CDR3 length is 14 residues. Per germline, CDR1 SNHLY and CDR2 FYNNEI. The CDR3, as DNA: TGTGCCAGCAGTCTCGACACGGCAACCTACGAGCAGTACTTC. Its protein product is CASSLDTATYEQYF.

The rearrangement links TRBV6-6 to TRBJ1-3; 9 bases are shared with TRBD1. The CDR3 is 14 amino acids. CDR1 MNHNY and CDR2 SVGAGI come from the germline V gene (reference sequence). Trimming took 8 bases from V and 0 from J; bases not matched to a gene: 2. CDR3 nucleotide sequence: TGTGCCAGCGGACAGGGGAGCTCTGGAAACACCATATATTTT. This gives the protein CASGQGSSGNTIYF.

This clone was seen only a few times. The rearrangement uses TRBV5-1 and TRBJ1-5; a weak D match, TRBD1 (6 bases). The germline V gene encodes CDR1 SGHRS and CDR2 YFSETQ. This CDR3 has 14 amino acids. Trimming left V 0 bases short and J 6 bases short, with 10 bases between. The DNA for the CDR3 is TGCGCCAGCAGCTTGGAGGCAGGGGTTCAGCCCCAGCATTTT. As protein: CASSLEAGVQPQHF.

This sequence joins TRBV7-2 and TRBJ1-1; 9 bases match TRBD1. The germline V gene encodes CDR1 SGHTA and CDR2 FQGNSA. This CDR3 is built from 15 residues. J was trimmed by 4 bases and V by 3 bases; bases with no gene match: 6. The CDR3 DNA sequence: TGTGCCAGCAGCTTTACAGGGGGCGCAAGCACTGAAGCTTTCTTT. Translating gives CASSFTGGASTEAFF.

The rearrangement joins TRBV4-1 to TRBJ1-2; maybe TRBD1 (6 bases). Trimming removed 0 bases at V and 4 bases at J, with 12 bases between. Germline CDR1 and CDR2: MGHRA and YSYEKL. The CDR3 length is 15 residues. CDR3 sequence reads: CASSQEGHVPYGYTF. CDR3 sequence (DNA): TGCGCCAGCAGCCAAGAGGGACACGTTCCCTATGGCTACACCTTC.

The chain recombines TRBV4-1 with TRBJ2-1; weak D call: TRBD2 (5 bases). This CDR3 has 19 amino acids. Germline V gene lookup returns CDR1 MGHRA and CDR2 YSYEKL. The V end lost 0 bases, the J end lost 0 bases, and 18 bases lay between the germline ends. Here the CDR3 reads CASSQDLGLASISYNEQFF. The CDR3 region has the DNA TGCGCCAGCAGCCAAGATCTTGGCCTAGCCAGTATCTCCTACAATGAGCAGTTCTTC.

CDR3 sequence reads: CASSLQAGTEKLFF. CDR3 DNA: TGTGCCAGTAGCCTCCAGGCTGGTACGGAAAAACTGTTTTTT. V usage is TRBV19 and J usage is TRBJ1-4; D is ambiguous. Trimming stripped 6 bases from V and 8 bases from J, with 16 bases between. CDR3 length: 14 residues. The germline gives CDR1 LNHDA, CDR2 SQIVND (reference sequence).

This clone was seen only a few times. CDR3 sequence (DNA): TGTGCCACCAGCAGAGCGGAGGACTATGGCTACACCTTC. It is translated as CATSRAEDYGYTF. The V call is TRBV15, the J call TRBJ1-2; D uncertain. Trimming pared 1 base from V and 3 bases from J, leaving 6 bases between. The CDR3 consists of 13 residues. Germline assignment: CDR1 LNHNV and CDR2 YYDKDF (reference sequence).

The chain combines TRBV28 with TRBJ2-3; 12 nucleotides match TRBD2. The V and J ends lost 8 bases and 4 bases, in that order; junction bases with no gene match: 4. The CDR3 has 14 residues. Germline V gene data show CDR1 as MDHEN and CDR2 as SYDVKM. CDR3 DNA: TGTGCCAGCGAGGGGACTAGCGGGTCAGATACGCAGTATTTT. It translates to CASEGTSGSDTQYF.

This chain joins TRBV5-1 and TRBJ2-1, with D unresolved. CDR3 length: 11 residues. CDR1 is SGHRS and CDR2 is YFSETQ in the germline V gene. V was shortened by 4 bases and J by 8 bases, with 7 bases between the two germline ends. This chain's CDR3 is CASSNQDEQFF. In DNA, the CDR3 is TGCGCCAGCAGCAACCAGGATGAGCAGTTCTTC.

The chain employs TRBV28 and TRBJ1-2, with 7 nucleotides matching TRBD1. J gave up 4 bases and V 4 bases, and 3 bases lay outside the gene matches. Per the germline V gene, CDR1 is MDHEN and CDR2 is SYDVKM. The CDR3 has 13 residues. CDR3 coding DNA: TGTGCCAGCAGTTCCGGGACAGCCTATGGCTACACCTTC. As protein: CASSSGTAYGYTF.

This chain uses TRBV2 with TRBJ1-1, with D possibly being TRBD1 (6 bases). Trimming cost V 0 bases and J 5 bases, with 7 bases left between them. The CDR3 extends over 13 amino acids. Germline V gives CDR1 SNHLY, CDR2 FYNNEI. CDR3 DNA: TGTGCCAGCAGTGAAGCCAGGGGAACTGAAGCTTTCTTT. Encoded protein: CASSEARGTEAFF.

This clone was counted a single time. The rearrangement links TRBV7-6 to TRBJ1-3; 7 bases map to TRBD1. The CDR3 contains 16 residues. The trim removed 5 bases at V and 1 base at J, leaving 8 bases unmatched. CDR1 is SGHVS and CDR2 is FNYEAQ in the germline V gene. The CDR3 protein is CASSRDRRFSGNTIYF. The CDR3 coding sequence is TGTGCCAGCAGCCGGGACAGAAGATTTTCTGGAAACACCATATATTTT.

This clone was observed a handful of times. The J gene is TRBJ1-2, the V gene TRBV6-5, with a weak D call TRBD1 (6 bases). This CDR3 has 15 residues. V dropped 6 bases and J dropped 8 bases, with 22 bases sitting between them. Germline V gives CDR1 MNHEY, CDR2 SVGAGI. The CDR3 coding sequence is TGTGCCAGCAGACTACAGGGCCTACCCTCTTTGGGCTACACCTTC. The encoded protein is CASRLQGLPSLGYTF.

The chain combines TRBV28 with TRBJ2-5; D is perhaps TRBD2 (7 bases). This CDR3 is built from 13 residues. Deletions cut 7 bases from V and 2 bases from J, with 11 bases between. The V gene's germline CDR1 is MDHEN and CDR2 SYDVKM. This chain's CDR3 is CASKGGGQETQYF. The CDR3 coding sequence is TGTGCCAGCAAAGGGGGGGGGCAAGAGACCCAGTACTTC.